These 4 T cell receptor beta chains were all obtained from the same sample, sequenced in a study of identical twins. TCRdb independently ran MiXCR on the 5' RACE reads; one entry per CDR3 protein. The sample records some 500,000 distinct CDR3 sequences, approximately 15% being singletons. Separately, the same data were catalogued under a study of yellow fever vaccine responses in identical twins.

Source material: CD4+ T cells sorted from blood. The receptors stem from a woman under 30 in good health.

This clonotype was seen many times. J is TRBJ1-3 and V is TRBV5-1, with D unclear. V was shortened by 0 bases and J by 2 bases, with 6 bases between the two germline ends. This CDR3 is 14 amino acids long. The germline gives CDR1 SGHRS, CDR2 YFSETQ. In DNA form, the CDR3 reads TGCGCCAGCAGCTTGGGTCAGCCTGGAAACACCATATATTTT. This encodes CASSLGQPGNTIYF.

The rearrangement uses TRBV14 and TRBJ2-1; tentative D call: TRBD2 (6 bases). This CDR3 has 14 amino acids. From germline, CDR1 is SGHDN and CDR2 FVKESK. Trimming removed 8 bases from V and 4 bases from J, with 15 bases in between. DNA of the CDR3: TGTGCCAGCGGCCGAGCGGGTGTATACAATGAGCAGTTCTTC. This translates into CASGRAGVYNEQFF.

CDR3 in DNA: TGTGCCAGCACCCATACCAACGAGCAGTACTTC. It is translated as CASTHTNEQYF. J is TRBJ2-7 and V is TRBV6-5; D remains unclear. In germline, CDR1 is MNHEY, CDR2 SVGAGI. V was trimmed by 7 bases and J by 5 bases, leaving 9 bases between them. The CDR3 spans 11 residues.

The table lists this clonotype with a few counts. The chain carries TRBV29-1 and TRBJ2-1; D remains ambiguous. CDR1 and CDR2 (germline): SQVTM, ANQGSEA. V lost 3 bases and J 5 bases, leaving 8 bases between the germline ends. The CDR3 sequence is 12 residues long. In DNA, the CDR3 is TGCAGCGTTGAGCGATGGGACAATGAGCAGTTCTTC. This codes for CSVERWDNEQFF.